These T cell receptor beta chains were read from a single sample in a study of metastatic and nonmetastatic thyroid tumors. TCRdb ran MiXCR on the PCR reads. The sample lists some 19,000 clones, about 25% occurring once. Sequenced material: blood. These receptors originate from a male donor with papillary thyroid cancer or a benign thyroid nodule (not recorded which). Some clones in this sample may be carry-over from other donors' samples. Each CDR3 is given with its conserved first and last residue. The D gene is left open where the match is weak. Expanded clones are given a class, and other clones once, few, many or no size at all.

V	size	D	J	CDR3	DNA
TRBV5-1	-	TRBD1	TRBJ2-2	CASSATGSNTGELFF	TGCGCCAGCAGTGCGACAGGGTCGAACACCGGGGAGCTGTTTTTT
TRBV9	-	TRBD2	TRBJ2-3	CASSGTSGRLSTDTQYF	TGTGCCAGCAGCGGGACTAGCGGGAGGTTAAGCACAGATACGCAGTATTTT
TRBV10-3	few	-	TRBJ2-3	CAISDTTTDTQYF	TGTGCCATCAGCGACACCACCACAGATACGCAGTATTTT
TRBV12-5	many	-	TRBJ2-7	CASLDGADGYEQYF	TGTGCTAGTTTGGACGGGGCTGACGGGTACGAGCAGTACTTC
TRBV7-8	-	-	TRBJ1-2	CASSLGVAFYVYTF	TGTGCCAGCAGCTTAGGTGTGGCATTCTATGTCTACACCTTC
TRBV12-3/TRBV12-4	few	TRBD2	TRBJ2-3	CASSPEAGGLTDTQYF	TGTGCCAGCAGCCCTGAAGCGGGGGGGCTCACAGATACGCAGTATTTT
TRBV11-1	-	-	TRBJ1-6	CASSLAVGQTLPPLHF	TGTGCCAGCAGCTTAGCGGTGGGGCAGACCTTACCACCCCTCCACTTT
TRBV5-1	many	TRBD1	TRBJ2-5	CASRGIGQGQETQYF	TGCGCCAGCAGGGGGATCGGACAGGGGCAAGAGACCCAGTACTTC
TRBV30	-	-	TRBJ2-3	CAWRGPTRGEGTQYF	TGTGCCTGGAGGGGTCCAACTAGGGGTGAAGGAACGCAGTATTTT
TRBV5-1	medium-sized	TRBD1	TRBJ2-7	CASSLEAGGSYEQYF	TGCGCCAGCAGCTTGGAGGCAGGGGGCTCCTACGAGCAGTACTTC
TRBV20-1	-	TRBD2	TRBJ2-7	CSATVAGSYEQYF	TGCAGTGCCACCGTAGCGGGTTCCTACGAGCAGTACTTC
TRBV7-8	few	-	TRBJ1-2	CASSPAKEGSHGYTF	TGTGCCAGCAGCCCCGCAAAAGAAGGGTCCCATGGCTACACCTTC
TRBV6-5	few	-	TRBJ1-2	CASSYRAHSNYGYTF	TGTGCCAGCAGTTATAGGGCGCATAGTAACTATGGCTACACCTTC
TRBV6-1	few	-	TRBJ2-1	CVISRQPNEQFF	TGTGTCATCAGCCGACAGCCCAATGAGCAGTTCTTC
TRBV11-2	many	TRBD1	TRBJ2-4	CASSSSGTGGVAKNIQYF	TGTGCCAGCAGTTCTTCCGGGACAGGGGGCGTCGCCAAAAACATTCAGTACTTC
TRBV28	-	TRBD1	TRBJ1-1	CASWRTGVSEAFF	TGTGCCAGTTGGAGAACAGGGGTGTCTGAAGCTTTCTTT
TRBV5-1	-	-	TRBJ2-5	CASSLYQSRPTGLKTQYF	TGCGCCAGCAGCTTGTATCAATCTCGCCCGACGGGTTTGAAGACCCAGTACTTC
TRBV19	-	TRBD1	TRBJ2-1	CASSMGTGGPSNEQFF	TGTGCCAGTAGTATGGGGACAGGTGGCCCAAGCAATGAGCAGTTCTTC
TRBV11-2	medium-sized	-	TRBJ2-7	CASSKGRTRGTYEQYF	TGTGCCAGCAGCAAGGGGCGCACGAGAGGGACCTACGAGCAGTACTTC
TRBV20-1	medium-sized	TRBD2	TRBJ2-1	CSAIRLAGGGAYNEQFF	TGCAGTGCTATACGACTAGCGGGAGGGGGGGCTTACAATGAGCAGTTCTTC
TRBV7-9	medium-sized	-	TRBJ1-5	CASSLGSQPQHF	TGTGCCAGCAGCTTAGGCAGTCAGCCCCAGCATTTT
TRBV18	many	TRBD1	TRBJ2-5	CASSPDRAETQYF	TGTGCCAGCTCACCGGACAGGGCCGAGACCCAGTACTTC
TRBV19	many	TRBD2	TRBJ2-5	CASSSGTSATIQETQYF	TGTGCCAGTAGTAGCGGGACTAGCGCGACCATCCAAGAGACCCAGTACTTC
TRBV2	few	-	TRBJ1-2	CATHGGGVGRGYTF	TGTGCCACTCACGGCGGGGGCGTAGGGAGAGGCTACACCTTC
TRBV25-1	few	TRBD2	TRBJ2-2	CASTSNLLAGDLGTGELFF	TGTGCCAGCACATCCAACTTGCTAGCGGGGGACCTGGGCACCGGGGAGCTGTTTTTT
TRBV5-6	many	-	TRBJ2-5	CASSKEETQYF	TGTGCCAGCAGCAAGGAAGAGACCCAGTACTTC
TRBV6-1	many	-	TRBJ1-2	CASSTTQGYTF	TGTGCCAGCAGTACAACACAGGGCTACACCTTC
TRBV7-9	-	-	TRBJ2-2	CASSDRNTGELFF	TGTGCCAGCAGCGACAGGAACACCGGGGAGCTGTTTTTT
TRBV5-1	once	TRBD2	TRBJ2-3	CASSLAGGGTDTQYF	TGCGCCAGCAGCTTGGCGGGAGGGGGCACAGATACGCAGTATTTT
TRBV28	-	TRBD1	TRBJ1-3	CASSFPGQIFSGNTIYF	TGTGCCAGCAGTTTTCCGGGACAGATTTTCTCTGGAAACACCATATATTTT
TRBV30	medium-sized	-	TRBJ2-7	CAWSRGSYEQYF	TGTGCCTGGAGTAGAGGTTCCTACGAGCAGTACTTC
TRBV15	-	-	TRBJ2-2	CATSGEAFVGTNTGELFF	TGTGCCACCAGCGGAGAAGCGTTTGTTGGGACGAACACCGGGGAGCTGTTTTTT
TRBV12-3/TRBV12-4	few	-	TRBJ1-4	CASSPSGEKLFF	TGTGCCAGCAGCCCCTCGGGGGAAAAACTGTTTTTT
TRBV28	-	TRBD2	TRBJ2-1	CASDPAGTSDEEQFF	TGTGCCAGCGACCCCGCCGGGACTAGCGACGAGGAGCAGTTCTTC
TRBV5-1	many	-	TRBJ2-5	CASSLAVGRGETQYF	TGCGCCAGCAGCTTGGCGGTGGGTCGGGGGGAGACCCAGTACTTC
TRBV29-1	many	TRBD2	TRBJ2-3	CSGLGLAGGLGTDTQYF	TGCAGCGGACTGGGACTAGCGGGAGGGCTGGGCACAGATACGCAGTATTTT
TRBV20-1	few	TRBD2	TRBJ2-1	CSARAEEAGIYNEQFF	TGCAGTGCTAGAGCCGAGGAAGCGGGAATTTACAATGAGCAGTTCTTC
TRBV20-1	-	TRBD2	TRBJ2-1	CSARGPLLAGGAEQFF	TGCAGTGCTAGAGGTCCCCTACTAGCGGGGGGGGCTGAGCAGTTCTTC
TRBV28	-	-	TRBJ1-2	CASMVLRGNYGYTF	TGTGCCAGCATGGTCCTCCGGGGGAACTATGGCTACACCTTC
TRBV27	-	TRBD2	TRBJ2-5	CASRDSGGETQYF	TGTGCCAGCAGGGATAGCGGGGGTGAGACCCAGTACTTC
TRBV2	-	-	TRBJ1-2	CASSDVARDLYGYTF	TGTGCCAGCAGTGATGTGGCTCGCGACCTCTATGGCTACACCTTC
TRBV5-4	many	-	TRBJ1-5	CASSLAGDWFSNQPQHF	TGTGCCAGCAGCTTGGCAGGGGACTGGTTCAGCAATCAGCCCCAGCATTTT
TRBV5-1	medium-sized	-	TRBJ2-7	CASSPTGSYEQYF	TGCGCCAGCAGCCCTACAGGGTCCTACGAGCAGTACTTC
TRBV11-2	medium-sized	-	TRBJ2-1	CASKRSENNEQFF	TGTGCCAGCAAGCGGAGCGAGAACAATGAGCAGTTCTTC
TRBV19	medium-sized	-	TRBJ1-3	CASTQSAGNTIYF	TGTGCCAGTACTCAGAGCGCTGGAAACACCATATATTTT
TRBV6-1	many	TRBD1	TRBJ1-2	CASSRQGNYGYTF	TGTGCCAGCAGCCGACAGGGGAACTATGGCTACACCTTC
TRBV30	-	-	TRBJ2-1	CAWSPGHNEQFF	TGTGCCTGGAGTCCCGGGCACAATGAGCAGTTCTTC
TRBV20-1	-	-	TRBJ1-5	CSARAGGGQPQHF	TGCAGTGCCCGAGCGGGAGGAGGTCAGCCCCAGCATTTT
TRBV27	-	TRBD2	TRBJ2-2	CASSFLTSGIFNTGELFF	TGTGCCAGCAGTTTTCTGACTAGCGGGATATTCAACACCGGGGAGCTGTTTTTT
TRBV6-2/TRBV6-3	-	-	TRBJ2-7	CASCFMSGSYEQYF	TGTGCCAGCTGCTTCATGAGTGGATCATACGAGCAGTACTTC
TRBV12-5	few	-	TRBJ2-1	CASGNRGAQQFF	TGTGCTAGTGGTAATCGGGGAGCCCAGCAGTTCTTC
TRBV10-3	-	-	TRBJ1-5	CAISDAAAGNQPQHF	TGTGCCATCAGTGACGCCGCAGCAGGCAATCAGCCCCAGCATTTT
TRBV24-1	few	-	TRBJ2-1	CATSDPGRDTYNEQFF	TGTGCCACCAGTGACCCCGGACGGGACACATACAATGAGCAGTTCTTC
TRBV6-1	medium-sized	TRBD1	TRBJ1-5	CASSPRGVVGNQPQHF	TGTGCCAGCAGCCCCAGGGGGGTCGTCGGCAATCAGCCCCAGCATTTT
TRBV20-1	many	TRBD2	TRBJ2-3	CSARVLAGLWDTQYF	TGCAGTGCTAGAGTGCTAGCGGGGTTGTGGGATACGCAGTATTTT